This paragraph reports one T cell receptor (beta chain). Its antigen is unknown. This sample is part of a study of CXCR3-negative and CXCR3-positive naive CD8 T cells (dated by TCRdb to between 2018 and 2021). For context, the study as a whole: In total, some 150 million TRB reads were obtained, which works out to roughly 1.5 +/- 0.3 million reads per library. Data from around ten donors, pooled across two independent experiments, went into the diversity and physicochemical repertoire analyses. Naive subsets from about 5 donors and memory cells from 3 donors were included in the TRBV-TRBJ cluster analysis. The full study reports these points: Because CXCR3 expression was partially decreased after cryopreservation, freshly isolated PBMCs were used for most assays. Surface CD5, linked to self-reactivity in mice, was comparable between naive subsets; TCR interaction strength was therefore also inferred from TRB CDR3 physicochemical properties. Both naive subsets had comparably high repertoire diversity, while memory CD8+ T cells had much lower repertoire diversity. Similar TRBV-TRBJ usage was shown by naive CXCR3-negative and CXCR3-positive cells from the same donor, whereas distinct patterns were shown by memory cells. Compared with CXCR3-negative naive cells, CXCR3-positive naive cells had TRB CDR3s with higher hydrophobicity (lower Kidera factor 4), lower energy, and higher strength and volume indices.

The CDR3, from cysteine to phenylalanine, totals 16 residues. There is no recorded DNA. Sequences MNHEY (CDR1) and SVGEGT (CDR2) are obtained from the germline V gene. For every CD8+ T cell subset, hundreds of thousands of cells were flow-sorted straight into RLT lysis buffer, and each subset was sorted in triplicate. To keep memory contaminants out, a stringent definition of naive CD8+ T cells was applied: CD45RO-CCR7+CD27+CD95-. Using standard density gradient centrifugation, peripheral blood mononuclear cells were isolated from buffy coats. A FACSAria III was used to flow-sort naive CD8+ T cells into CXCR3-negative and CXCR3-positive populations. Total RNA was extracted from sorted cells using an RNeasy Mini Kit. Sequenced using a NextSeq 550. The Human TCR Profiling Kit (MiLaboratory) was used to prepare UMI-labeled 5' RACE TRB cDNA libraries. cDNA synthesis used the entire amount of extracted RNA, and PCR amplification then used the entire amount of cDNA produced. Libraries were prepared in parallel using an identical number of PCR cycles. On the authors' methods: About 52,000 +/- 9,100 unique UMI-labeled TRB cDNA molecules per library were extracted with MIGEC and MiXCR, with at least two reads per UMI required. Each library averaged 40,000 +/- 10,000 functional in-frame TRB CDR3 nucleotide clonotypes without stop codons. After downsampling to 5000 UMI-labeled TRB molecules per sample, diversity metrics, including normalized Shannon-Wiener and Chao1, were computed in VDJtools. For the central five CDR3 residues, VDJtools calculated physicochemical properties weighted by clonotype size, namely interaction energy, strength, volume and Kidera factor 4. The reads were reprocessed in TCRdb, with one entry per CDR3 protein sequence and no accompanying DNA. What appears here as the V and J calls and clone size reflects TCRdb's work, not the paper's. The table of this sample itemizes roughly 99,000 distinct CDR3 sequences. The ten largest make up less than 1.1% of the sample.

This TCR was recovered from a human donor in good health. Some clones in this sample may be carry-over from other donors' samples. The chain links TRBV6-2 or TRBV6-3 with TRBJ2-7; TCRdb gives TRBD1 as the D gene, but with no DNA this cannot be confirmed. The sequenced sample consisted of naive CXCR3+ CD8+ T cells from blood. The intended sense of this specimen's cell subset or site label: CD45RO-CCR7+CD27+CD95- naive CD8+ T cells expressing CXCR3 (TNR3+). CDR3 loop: CASSYSRGASLLEQYF.